This T cell receptor (beta chain) was retrieved from a study of cytomegalovirus exposure and HLA in healthy donors. This CDR3 is 19 amino acids long. In germline, CDR1 is SGHDN, CDR2 FVKESK. Trimming left V 1 base short and J 6 bases short, with 25 bases between. Regarding the study as a whole: Some V segments, TRBV6-2 and TRBV6-3 among them, were indistinguishable and were therefore excluded. The authors enumerated over 150 TCR beta chains as linked to cytomegalovirus. The authors later found HLA-associated TCR beta chains more clonally expanded than equally common others. Usually a TCR sequence was rare, but some public TCRs were found in many donors.

On this clone: Its antigen remains unidentified.

Primers: 60 Vbeta forward and 13 Jbeta reverse. Sequencing was performed with immunoSEQ multiplex PCR; in TCRdb, only in-frame clones are kept and a portion is missing. Among over 150,000 clones listed, around 80% were seen once. The V gene is TRBV14, the J gene TRBJ2-1, with D maybe TRBD1 (8 bases). The sequenced sample was PBMCs. This TCR derives from a man in his forties or fifties in good health and CMV-seronegative. The CDR3 here is CASSQVPTGEGTQGNEQFF. The CDR3 DNA sequence: TGTGCCAGCAGCCAAGTACCGACAGGGGAGGGAACGCAAGGCAATGAGCAGTTCTTC.